This record concerns one TCR beta chain sequence. This record belongs to a study of shared T cell receptors in the human thymus. Repertoires were generated with immunoSEQ multiplex PCR, while TCRdb's copy carries only in-frame clones and drops some. The repertoire holds roughly 660,000 clones, with 88% as singletons. Germline CDR1 SGHTA, CDR2 FQGTGA. The V gene end was trimmed by 1 base and the J gene end by 6 bases; junction bases not matched to a gene: 8. The CDR3 has 16 amino acids. This sample was shared with a second study, whose subject was human thymus T cells. That source reports: It was healthy Finnish infants having corrective surgery for congenital heart defects who were the donors. A high degree of thymic repertoire overlap among unrelated individuals was reported in related research.

This sequence joins TRBV7-3 and TRBJ2-2; 7 positions agree with TRBD2. Specimen: thymocytes. This clonotype originated in a boy in the first two years of life with a congenital heart defect. CDR3 sequence: CASSLSISGHPGELFF. The CDR3 DNA follows: TGTGCCAGCAGCTTAAGCATTAGCGGGCATCCCGGGGAGCTGTTTTTT.